These 5 T cell receptor beta chains were sequenced from one sample in a study of regulatory T cells in long-lasting Graves disease. Combining iRepertoire HTBI primers with Arm-PCR of CDR3 regions, the authors built TCR beta libraries. Each CDR3 protein gets one entry after TCRdb re-called the multiplex PCR reads with MiXCR. The sample has a few hundred thousand distinct CDR3 sequences; more than 20% are singletons. Time point in this sample: persistent/refractory GD, antithyroid drugs over 5 years with positive TRAb. There was RNA extracted from PBMCs, and the TCR library was made from it. The starting material was peripheral blood mononuclear cells (PBMCs), obtained when the disease was refractory, from a patient treated with antithyroid drugs. These receptors were taken from a female donor with Graves disease.

The genes are TRBV7-6 and TRBJ1-3; maybe TRBD1 (6 bases). The V end lost 5 bases, the J end lost 2 bases, and 16 bases lay between the germline ends. CDR3 length: 16 amino acids. From germline, CDR1 is SGHVS and CDR2 FNYEAQ. The CDR3 DNA is TGTGCCAGCAGCCGTAGGGGGGCATTTCCTGGAAACACCATATATTTT. Its translation is CASSRRGAFPGNTIYF.

V is TRBV19 and J is TRBJ2-7, with 14 bases aligning to TRBD2. Germline CDR1 is LNHDA and CDR2 is SQIVND (reference sequence). The CDR3 extends over 13 amino acids. V was clipped by 10 bases and J by 7 bases; unmatched bases: 6. The CDR3 sequence is CATRLAGGREQYF. Here the CDR3 DNA reads TGTGCCACCAGACTAGCGGGAGGGCGGGAGCAGTACTTC.

In the case of this clonotype: No conserved phenylalanine or tryptophan is present at the end of the CDR3, so a read error is the likely explanation. The chain combines TRBV7-8 with TRBJ1-4, with D uncertain. This CDR3 comprises 15 residues. From germline, CDR1 is SGHVS and CDR2 FQNEAQ. Deletions cut 5 bases from V and 5 bases from J, with 15 bases between. The CDR3 DNA reads as TGTGCCAGCAGCCCGCCGGCAGCTACAAATGAAAAACTGTTTCTT. Its translation is CASSPPAATNEKLFL.

V gene TRBV27 combines with J gene TRBJ2-5; D possibly corresponds to TRBD1 (5 bases). The CDR3 length is 13 residues. Trimming shortened V by 5 bases and J by 5 bases, and 12 bases separated the two germline ends. Germline V gene sequence: CDR1 MNHEY, CDR2 SMNVEV (reference sequence). CDR3 in DNA: TGTGCCAGCAGTCCAGGGTTTGGGGAGACCCAGTACTTC. Protein product: CASSPGFGETQYF.

The gene calls are TRBV28 and TRBJ2-1; the D gene is possibly TRBD2 (7 bases). The J call may be incorrect, as the DNA end agrees better with TRBJ2-7. The CDR3 runs 14 residues. Germline V gene data show CDR1 as MDHEN and CDR2 as SYDVKM. As DNA, the CDR3 is TGTGCCAGCGTGGGGGGTGGGGGGGCGTTTGAGCAGTACTTC. This gives the protein CASVGGGGAFEQYF.